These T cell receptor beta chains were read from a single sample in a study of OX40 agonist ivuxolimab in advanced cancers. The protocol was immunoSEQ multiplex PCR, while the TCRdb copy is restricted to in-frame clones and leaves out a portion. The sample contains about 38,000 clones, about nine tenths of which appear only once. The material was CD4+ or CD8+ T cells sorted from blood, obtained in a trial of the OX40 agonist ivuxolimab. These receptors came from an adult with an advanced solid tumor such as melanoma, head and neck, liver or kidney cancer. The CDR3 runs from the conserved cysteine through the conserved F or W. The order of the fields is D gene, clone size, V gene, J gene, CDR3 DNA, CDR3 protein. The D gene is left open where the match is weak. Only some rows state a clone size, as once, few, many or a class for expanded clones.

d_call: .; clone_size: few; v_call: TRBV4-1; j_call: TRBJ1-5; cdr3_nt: TGCGCCAGCAGCCAGGTGGGGGCGGGTCAGCCCCAGCATTTT; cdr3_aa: CASSQVGAGQPQHF
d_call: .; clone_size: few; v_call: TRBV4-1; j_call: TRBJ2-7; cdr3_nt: TGCGCCAGCAGCCAAGTTAGCGTGGAGTCCTACGAGCAGTACTTC; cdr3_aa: CASSQVSVESYEQYF
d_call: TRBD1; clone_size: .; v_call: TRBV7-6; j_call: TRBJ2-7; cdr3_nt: TGTGCCAGCAGCGCCCCGACAGGGGGGCTTGGCGAGCAGTACTTC; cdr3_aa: CASSAPTGGLGEQYF
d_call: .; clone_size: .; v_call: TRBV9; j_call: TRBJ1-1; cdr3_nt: TGTGCCAGCAGCGTGGGTCCAGAGGGGAACACTGAAGCTTTCTTT; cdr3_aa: CASSVGPEGNTEAFF
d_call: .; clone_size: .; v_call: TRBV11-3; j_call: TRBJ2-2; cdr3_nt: TGTGCCAGCAGCTCGAACAGCGGGGAGCTGTTTTTT; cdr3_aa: CASSSNSGELFF
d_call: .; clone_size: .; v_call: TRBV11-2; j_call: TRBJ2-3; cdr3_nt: TGTGCCAGCAGCTCTCAGGGATACACAGATACGCAGTATTTT; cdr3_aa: CASSSQGYTDTQYF
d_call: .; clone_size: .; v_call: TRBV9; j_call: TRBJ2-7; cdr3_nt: TGTGCCAGCAGCGTAGATGGGGGTGCTTACGAGCAGTACTTC; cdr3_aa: CASSVDGGAYEQYF
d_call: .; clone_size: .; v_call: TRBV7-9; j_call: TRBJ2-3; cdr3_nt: TGTGCCAGCAGCCCTGAAGGGATCACAGATACGCAGTATTTT; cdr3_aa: CASSPEGITDTQYF
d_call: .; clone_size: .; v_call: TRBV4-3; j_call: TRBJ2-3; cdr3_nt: TGCGCCAGCAGCCAAGATAGTTCCGAGCTCCGTCCAGATACGCAGTATTTT; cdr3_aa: CASSQDSSELRPDTQYF
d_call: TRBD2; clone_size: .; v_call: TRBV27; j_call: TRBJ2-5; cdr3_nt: TGTGCCAGCAGTCCACTAGCGGGGGCGGGGGAGACCCAGTACTTC; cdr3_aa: CASSPLAGAGETQYF
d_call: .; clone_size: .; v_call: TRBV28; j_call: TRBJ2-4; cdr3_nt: TGTGCCAGCAGTTTACCCGGAGCCAAAAACATTCAGTACTTC; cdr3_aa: CASSLPGAKNIQYF
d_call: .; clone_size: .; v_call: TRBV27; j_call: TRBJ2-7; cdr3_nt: TGTGCCAGCAGTTTGACAGTAAGCTACGAGCAGTACTTC; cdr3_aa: CASSLTVSYEQYF
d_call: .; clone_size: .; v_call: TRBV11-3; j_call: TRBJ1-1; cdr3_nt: TGTGCCAGCAGCCGGGGGGACACTGAAGCTTTCTTT; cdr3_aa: CASSRGDTEAFF
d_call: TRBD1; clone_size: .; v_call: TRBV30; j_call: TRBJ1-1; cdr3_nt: TGTGCCTGGAGTGTGGAACAGGGGATTACTGAAGCTTTCTTT; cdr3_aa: CAWSVEQGITEAFF
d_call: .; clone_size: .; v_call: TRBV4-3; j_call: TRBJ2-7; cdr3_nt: TGCGCCAGCAGCCACGGAGAACGGTTGGAGGGCAGGATTAAGCCCTCCTACGAGCAGTACTTC; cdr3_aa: CASSHGERLEGRIKPSYEQYF
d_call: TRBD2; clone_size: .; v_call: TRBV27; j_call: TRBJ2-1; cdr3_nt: TGTGCCAGCAGTTTATCCGGCGGGGGGGCTGGGAATGAGCAGTTCTTC; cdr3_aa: CASSLSGGGAGNEQFF
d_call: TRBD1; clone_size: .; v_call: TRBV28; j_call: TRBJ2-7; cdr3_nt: TGTGCCAGCAGCCGACAGGGGGCCTACGAGCAGTACTTC; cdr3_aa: CASSRQGAYEQYF
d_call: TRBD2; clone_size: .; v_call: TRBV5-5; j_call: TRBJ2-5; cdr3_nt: TGTGCCAGCAGCGCTGAGCGGGGGGGCATAGAGACCCAGTACTTC; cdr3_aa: CASSAERGGIETQYF
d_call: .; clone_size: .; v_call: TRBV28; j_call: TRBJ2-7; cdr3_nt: TGTGCCAGCAGCATCCCGTGGAGGCGAGCCTACGAGCAGTACTTC; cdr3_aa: CASSIPWRRAYEQYF
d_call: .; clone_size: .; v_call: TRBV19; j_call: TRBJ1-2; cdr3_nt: TGTGCCAGTAGTATTGGGGGTAAGTGTGGCTACACCTTC; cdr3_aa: CASSIGGKCGYTF
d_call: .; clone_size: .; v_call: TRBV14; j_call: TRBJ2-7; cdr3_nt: TGTGCCAGCAGCCAAGACGTGGGGCTAGCGAGCGACGAGCAGTACTTC; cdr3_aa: CASSQDVGLASDEQYF
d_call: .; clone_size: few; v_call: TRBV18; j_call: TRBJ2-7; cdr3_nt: TGTGCCAGCTCACCGGATAGGGATGTTTACGAGCAGTACTTC; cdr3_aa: CASSPDRDVYEQYF
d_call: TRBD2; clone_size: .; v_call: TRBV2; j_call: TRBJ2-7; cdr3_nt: TGTGCCAGCAGTGATTTAACTAGCGGGGGGGCCCCCTACGAGCAGTACTTC; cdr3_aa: CASSDLTSGGAPYEQYF
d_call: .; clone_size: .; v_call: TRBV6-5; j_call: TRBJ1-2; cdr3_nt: TGTGCCAGCAGTTACTACGATTCCTATGGCTACACCTTC; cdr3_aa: CASSYYDSYGYTF
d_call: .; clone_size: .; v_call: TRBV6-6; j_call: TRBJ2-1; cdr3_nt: TGTGCCAGCAGTTACTCGCATCCCTACAATGAGCAGTTCTTC; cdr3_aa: CASSYSHPYNEQFF
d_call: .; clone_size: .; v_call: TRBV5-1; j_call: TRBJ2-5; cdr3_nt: TGCGCCAGCAGCTTGACAGAGACCCAGTACTTC; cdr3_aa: CASSLTETQYF
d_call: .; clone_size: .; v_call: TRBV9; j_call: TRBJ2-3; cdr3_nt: TGTGCCAGCAGCGTAGGCGACCTGACAAGCACAGATACGCAGTATTTT; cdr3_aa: CASSVGDLTSTDTQYF
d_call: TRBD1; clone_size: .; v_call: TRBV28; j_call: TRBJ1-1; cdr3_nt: TGTGCCAGCAGTTTATGGAGGGACAGGGCTGAAGCTTTCTTT; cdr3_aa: CASSLWRDRAEAFF
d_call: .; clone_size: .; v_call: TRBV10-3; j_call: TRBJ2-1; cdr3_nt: TGTGCCATCAGTGCGGGGGGCGTTTATGAGCAGTTCTTC; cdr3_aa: CAISAGGVYEQFF